Following are 28 T cell receptor beta chains from one sample sequenced in a study of cytomegalovirus exposure and HLA in healthy donors. It was with 60 Vbeta and 13 Jbeta primers that the PCR ran. Profiled with immunoSEQ multiplex PCR; TCRdb holds only in-frame clones, not every one. The data show under 100,000 clones, roughly 58% seen once. Sequencing used PBMCs. All receptors derive from a woman aged 30 to 39 in good health and CMV-seropositive.

V is TRBV2 and J is TRBJ2-7, with a possible D match to TRBD1 (6 bases). This CDR3 has 13 residues. From germline, CDR1 is SNHLY and CDR2 FYNNEI. V was trimmed by 3 bases and J by 3 bases, leaving 9 bases between them. CDR3 residues: CASSDRGYYEQYF. In DNA form, the CDR3 reads TGTGCCAGCAGTGACAGGGGATACTACGAGCAGTACTTC.

This chain connects TRBV6-5 to TRBJ2-7, with TRBD2 identical over 7 bases. V lost 2 bases and J lost 4; bases outside the gene matches: 8. This CDR3 has 15 amino acids. Germline V gene data show CDR1 as MNHEY and CDR2 as SVGAGI. The chain's CDR3 is CASSYGTGGVYEQYF. The CDR3 DNA reads as TGTGCCAGCAGTTACGGGACTGGGGGGGTTTACGAGCAGTACTTC.

The V and J genes are TRBV28 and TRBJ1-3; 9 nucleotides agree with TRBD1. The CDR3 consists of 16 residues. Germline CDR1 is MDHEN and CDR2 is SYDVKM. Unmatched junction bases numbered 6, after V lost 3 bases and J lost 3 bases. The DNA for the CDR3 is TGTGCCAGCAGTTTCGGGGACAGGGCAGGTGGAAACACCATATATTTT. Residues: CASSFGDRAGGNTIYF.

This sequence joins TRBV7-9 and TRBJ2-1; possibly TRBD1 for D (6 bases). The germline V and J ends were trimmed by 1 base and 7 bases, with 8 bases remaining between them. CDR1 is SEHNR and CDR2 is FQNEAQ in the germline V gene (reference sequence). The CDR3 totals 13 residues. CDR3: CASSLGTENEQFF. CDR3 bases: TGTGCCAGCAGCTTAGGGACAGAAAATGAGCAGTTCTTC.

This chain joins TRBV5-4 and TRBJ2-7, with a tentative D call TRBD1 (6 bases). Trimming removed 1 base at V and 2 bases at J, with 10 bases between. CDR1 SGHNT and CDR2 YYREEE come from the germline V gene (reference sequence). The CDR3 runs 14 residues. CDR3 amino acids: CASSLYQGTYEQYF. The CDR3 nucleotides read TGTGCCAGCAGCTTGTATCAGGGGACCTACGAGCAGTACTTC.

J is TRBJ2-7 and V is TRBV25-1, with 7 bases lining up with TRBD1. V dropped 6 bases and J dropped 3; count of bases not matched to a gene: 2. This CDR3 comprises 12 residues. Germline CDR1 MGHDK, CDR2 SYGVNS. Here the CDR3 reads CASRGQNYEQYF. CDR3 in DNA: TGTGCCAGCAGGGGACAGAACTACGAGCAGTACTTC.

This chain uses TRBV7-8 with TRBJ2-1, with 9 bases identical to TRBD1. This CDR3 contains 15 residues. The germline V gene has CDR1 SGHVS and CDR2 FQNEAQ. V lost 1 base and J lost 8; bases outside the gene matches: 6. For the CDR3, the DNA is TGTGCCAGCAGCTTAGGGACAGGGGATTTTCATGAGCAGTTCTTC. Translation gives CASSLGTGDFHEQFF.

The rearrangement links TRBV19 to TRBJ2-7; weak D call: TRBD2 (5 bases). V lost 10 bases and J 7 bases, leaving 20 bases between the germline ends. CDR3 length: 13 residues. Per germline, CDR1 LNHDA and CDR2 SQIVND (reference sequence). The CDR3 DNA follows: TGTGCCACCTCGCGGAAGGGTACGGGGGAGCAGTACTTC. Its translation: CATSRKGTGEQYF.

The gene calls are TRBV28 and TRBJ1-2; 8 nucleotides agree with TRBD1. CDR1 is MDHEN and CDR2 is SYDVKM in the germline V gene. V gave up 5 bases and J gave up 3 bases; unmatched junction bases: 2. The CDR3 totals 13 residues. CDR3 DNA: TGTGCCAGCAGTCAGGACAGGGACTATGGCTACACCTTC. This sequence encodes CASSQDRDYGYTF.

The chain employs TRBV19 and TRBJ1-2, with D perhaps TRBD1 (5 bases). CDR1 and CDR2 from the germline V gene are LNHDA and SQIVND (reference sequence). The CDR3 spans 15 residues. Trimming pared 5 bases from V and 3 bases from J, leaving 16 bases between. The CDR3 DNA follows: TGTGCCAGTAGTTCCCCGGGAGGGGCCCACTATGGCTACACCTTC. Translating gives CASSSPGGAHYGYTF.

This clone was recorded once. Different DNA sequences within this sample yield the same CDR3. The chain links TRBV6-1 to TRBJ1-6; D is undetermined. CDR3 size: 12 residues. Trimming removed 6 bases from V and 6 bases from J, with 6 bases in between. Germline assignment: CDR1 MNHNS and CDR2 SASEGT. Written as DNA, the CDR3 is TGTGCCAGCAGCGTCAGTAATTCACCCCTCCACTTT. This translates into CASSVSNSPLHF.

V and J are TRBV27 and TRBJ1-6, with 7 bases identical to TRBD1. Germline CDR1 is MNHEY and CDR2 is SMNVEV (reference sequence). The CDR3 consists of 14 residues. V was pared by 6 bases and J by 9 bases, with 8 bases of the junction left unmatched. The CDR3 loop is CASRFGTESSPLHF. In DNA, the CDR3 is TGTGCCAGCAGATTCGGGACAGAAAGTTCACCCCTCCACTTT.

This rearrangement joins TRBV9 to TRBJ1-2, with a possible D match to TRBD1 (5 bases). The CDR3 consists of 17 residues. The germline CDR1 and CDR2 sequences are SGDLS and YYNGEE. V was shortened by 4 bases and J by 6 bases, with 25 bases between the two germline ends. Written as DNA, the CDR3 is TGTGCCAGCAGCCCCCATCGACAGCTCGGATCTTCCAATGGCTACACCTTC. Encoded protein: CASSPHRQLGSSNGYTF.

J is TRBJ1-3 and V is TRBV10-2, with D unclear. Trimming stripped 8 bases from V and 0 bases from J, with 11 bases between. The length of the CDR3 is 14 residues. Germline V CDR1 and CDR2: WSHSY, SAAADI. The CDR3 DNA follows: TGCGCCAGCGCGAACGGAGGCTCTGGAAACACCATATATTTT. Its translation: CASANGGSGNTIYF.

This clone was detected only a few times. V usage is TRBV29-1 and J usage is TRBJ1-1; the D is unclear. The CDR3 has 17 residues. Between the trimmed V and J ends, which lost 3 bases and 1 base, there was a span of 21 bases. Per germline, CDR1 SQVTM and CDR2 ANQGSEA. The CDR3 loop is CSVDERGGLLTNTEAFF. The CDR3 DNA reads as TGCAGCGTTGATGAACGGGGAGGACTTCTTACGAACACTGAAGCTTTCTTT.

This clone was recorded only once. The V gene is TRBV5-1, the J gene TRBJ1-1; 9 bases match TRBD1. V shed 4 bases, J shed 7 bases, and the junction held 2 bases outside the gene matches. This CDR3 contains 12 residues. Germline V CDR1 and CDR2: SGHRS, YFSETQ. The CDR3 protein is CASSGDRDEAFF. DNA of the CDR3: TGCGCCAGCAGCGGGGACAGGGATGAAGCTTTCTTT.

This clone was picked up a small number of times. The gene calls are TRBV7-9 and TRBJ1-1; D is uncertain. This CDR3 region has 11 residues. V was cut by 6 bases and J by 6 bases, with 8 bases left in between. The germline V gene has CDR1 SEHNR and CDR2 FQNEAQ (reference sequence). CDR3 loop: CASSRYPEAFF. CDR3 DNA sequence: TGTGCCAGCAGTCGGTACCCTGAAGCTTTCTTT.

J is TRBJ2-7 and V is TRBV5-1; 9 positions match TRBD2. Germline CDR1 and CDR2: SGHRS and YFSETQ. V lost 4 bases to trimming and J lost 3 bases; unmatched junction nucleotides: 8. This CDR3 contains 15 residues. The CDR3 nucleotides are TGCGCCAGCAGCCCAGGCGGGACTAGCAACTACGAGCAGTACTTC. This encodes CASSPGGTSNYEQYF.

In the case of this clone: Other DNA sequences of this sample code for an identical CDR3. Here the CDR3 reads CASSFTSGGYQETQYF. CDR3 DNA sequence: TGTGCCAGCAGCTTTACTAGCGGGGGGTACCAAGAGACCCAGTACTTC. V usage is TRBV7-2 and J usage is TRBJ2-5; 12 bases line up with TRBD2. V dropped 3 bases and J dropped 0; count of bases not matched to a gene: 2. Per the germline V gene, CDR1 is SGHTA and CDR2 is FQGNSA. The CDR3 consists of 16 residues.

The chain couples TRBV5-1 to TRBJ1-2; TRBD1 agrees at 10 bases. CDR1 and CDR2 (germline): SGHRS, YFSETQ. The CDR3 consists of 14 residues. V trimming: 4 bases; J trimming: 6 bases; junction bases outside the gene matches: 6. For the CDR3, the DNA is TGCGCCAGCAGCCCGGACGGGACAGGGGATGGCTACACCTTC. It codes for CASSPDGTGDGYTF.

This clone is medium-sized. The V gene is TRBV14, the J gene TRBJ2-4; 8 bases match TRBD2. The CDR3 consists of 16 residues. Unmatched junction bases numbered 2, after V lost 1 base and J lost 0 bases. The germline V gene encodes CDR1 SGHDN and CDR2 FVKESK. This chain's CDR3 is CASSQASGGAKNIQYF. The CDR3, as DNA: TGTGCCAGCAGCCAAGCCAGCGGGGGAGCCAAAAACATTCAGTACTTC. Looking up the rest from reference TRBV14 and TRBJ2-4 gives the full variable domain: EAGVTQFPSHSVIEKGQTVTLRCDPISGHDNLYWYRRVMGKEIKFLLHFVKESKQDESGMPNNRFLAERTGGTYSTLKVQPAELEDSGVYFCASSQASGGAKNIQYFGAGTRLSVL.

This clone was seen just once. The CDR3 loop is CASSVGLVEKLFF. The DNA of the CDR3 is TGTGCCAGCTCAGTGGGACTTGTTGAAAAACTGTTTTTT. The genes are TRBV18 and TRBJ1-4; D possibly corresponds to TRBD1 (5 bases). V was shortened by 5 bases and J by 7 bases, with 11 bases between the two germline ends. Germline CDR1 and CDR2: KGHSH and LQKENI. This CDR3 contains 13 residues.

The rearrangement uses TRBV2 and TRBJ2-5; 8 nucleotides align to TRBD2. Germline V gives CDR1 SNHLY, CDR2 FYNNEI. There are 17 residues in the CDR3. V lost 1 base and J lost 5; bases outside the gene matches: 12. For the CDR3, the DNA is TGTGCCAGCAGTGAAGAGAGGACTAGCAGGGGCTCGGAGACCCAGTACTTC. It codes for CASSEERTSRGSETQYF.

This clone was seen only a few times. At one end the junction does not follow the germline gene, possibly because of a read error. The chain employs TRBV29-1 and TRBJ1-2; tentatively, D is TRBD1 (6 bases). There are 11 residues in the CDR3. Germline CDR1 SQVTM, CDR2 ANQGSEA. Written as DNA, the CDR3 is TGCAACGTTCAGGGGAGCTATGGCTACCCCTTC. Translating gives CNVQGSYGYPF.

The chain uses TRBV10-2 and TRBJ1-5, with 9 bases aligning to TRBD1. The CDR3 loop spans 16 amino acids. The V gene end was trimmed by 6 bases and the J gene end by 0 bases; junction bases not matched to a gene: 6. Germline lookup yields CDR1 WSHSY and CDR2 SAAADI. The CDR3 reads CASRTGGADSNQPQHF. The CDR3 bases are TGCGCCAGCAGAACAGGGGGCGCGGATAGCAATCAGCCCCAGCATTTT.

The chain has TRBV4-3 and TRBJ1-6, with 10 bases that match TRBD1. Germline CDR1 reads LGHNA; CDR2 reads YSLEER. The CDR3 runs to 16 residues. V was pared by 4 bases and J by 10 bases, with 10 bases of the junction left unmatched. CDR3 region: CASSRRDRGDGSPLHF. The CDR3 DNA follows: TGCGCCAGCAGCCGCCGGGACAGGGGTGATGGGTCACCCCTCCACTTT.

V and J are TRBV5-1 and TRBJ2-3; 12 bases agree with TRBD2. J gave up 2 bases and V 3 bases, and 4 bases lay outside the gene matches. The CDR3 has 16 residues. CDR1 and CDR2 (germline): SGHRS, YFSETQ. The CDR3 loop reads CASSWTSGVITDTQYF. In DNA form, the CDR3 reads TGCGCCAGCAGCTGGACTAGCGGGGTGATCACAGATACGCAGTATTTT.

In its sample, this clone was seen once. This chain joins TRBV27 and TRBJ2-7; D call uncertain. V was clipped by 7 bases and J by 0 bases, with 16 bases between them. The germline V gene has CDR1 MNHEY and CDR2 SMNVEV (reference sequence). This CDR3 comprises 15 residues. This CDR3 reads CASKQPHETSYEQYF. CDR3 nucleotide sequence: TGTGCCAGCAAACAACCTCACGAAACCTCCTACGAGCAGTACTTC.